Shown below are 24 T cell receptor beta chains from a single sample sequenced in a study of T cells in tuberculosis. Profiled with immunoSEQ multiplex PCR; TCRdb holds only in-frame clones, not every one. This table holds about 59,000 clones, 81% found once. Sorting used thawed, overnight-rested PBMC stained with anti-CD3, a viability dye and GMM-loaded CD1B tetramer. CD1B tetramers were loaded with Rhodococcus equi-derived C32 glucose monomycolate. The source material was CD1b-GMM tetramer-negative cells sorted from PBMCs. All receptors derive from an adult woman with latent tuberculosis.

This chain uses TRBV6-1 with TRBJ1-6; tentative D call: TRBD1 (5 bases). V lost 7 bases and J lost 5, with 12 bases in between. Germline V lookup: CDR1 MNHNS, CDR2 SASEGT. There are 14 residues in the CDR3. CDR3 sequence: CASNGRQHNSPLHF. The CDR3 nucleotides read TGTGCCAGCAACGGTAGACAGCATAATTCACCCCTCCACTTT.

This chain uses TRBV6-5 with TRBJ2-7; 8 bases map to TRBD1. The germline gives CDR1 MNHEY, CDR2 SVGAGI. J was trimmed by 2 bases and V by 5 bases; bases with no gene match: 5. The CDR3 runs 14 residues. In nucleotides, the CDR3 is TGTGCCAGCAGTATCCGGACAGGGACCTACGAGCAGTACTTC. This gives the protein CASSIRTGTYEQYF.

The chain joins TRBV15 to TRBJ2-5, with a possible D match to TRBD2 (5 bases). The CDR3 consists of 14 residues. CDR1 LNHNV and CDR2 YYDKDF come from the germline V gene (reference sequence). Between the trimmed V and J ends, which lost 7 bases and 4 bases, there was a span of 16 bases. The CDR3 bases are TGTGCCACCACCTCATCCGGGGATAGAGAGACCCAGTACTTC. Protein product: CATTSSGDRETQYF.

The CDR3 coding sequence is TGTGCCAGCAGCTCACCAACCCCGGGGACAGGGGGGGACGAGCAGTACTTC. Translated: CASSSPTPGTGGDEQYF. The chain links TRBV7-8 to TRBJ2-7, with TRBD1 matching 11 bases. This CDR3 is 17 amino acids long. The J segment lost 5 bases and the V segment lost 4 bases, leaving 13 bases of the junction unmatched. Germline lookup yields CDR1 SGHVS and CDR2 FQNEAQ.

V usage is TRBV2 and J usage is TRBJ2-2, with D unclear. Trimming took 10 bases from V and 3 from J, leaving 15 bases between them. The CDR3 covers 14 residues. From germline, CDR1 is SNHLY and CDR2 FYNNEI. CDR3 bases: TGTGCCACAAAAACCGGGTCGTACACCGGGGAGCTGTTTTTT. Encoded protein: CATKTGSYTGELFF.

The V and J genes are TRBV4-3 and TRBJ2-1; 7 positions agree with TRBD2. V lost 4 bases, J lost 8 bases, and 23 bases stayed unmatched. The V gene's germline CDR1 is LGHNA and CDR2 YSLEER. The CDR3 runs 19 residues. In DNA, the CDR3 is TGCGCCAGCAGCCTTTACACGGCCGGGACTATCGGGGGTGGTGATGAGCAGTTCTTC. This encodes CASSLYTAGTIGGGDEQFF.

V gene TRBV10-3 combines with J gene TRBJ1-1; the D is unclear. V was trimmed by 5 bases and J by 3 bases, leaving 10 bases between them. The CDR3 is 13 residues long. The germline V gene has CDR1 ENHRY and CDR2 SYGVKD. The CDR3 DNA reads TGTGCCATCAGTTCCTTCTCGGACACTGAAGCTTTCTTT. Amino acid sequence: CAISSFSDTEAFF.

The V call is TRBV7-9, the J call TRBJ1-2; the D gene is possibly TRBD1 (6 bases). The germline gives CDR1 SEHNR, CDR2 FQNEAQ (reference sequence). This CDR3 region has 13 residues. V shed 5 bases and J shed 7 bases, with 14 bases lying between them. CDR3 protein: CASSPDRTAGYTF. The CDR3, as DNA: TGTGCCAGCAGCCCCGACAGGACAGCTGGCTACACCTTC. The entire variable domain, with the rest obtained from reference TRBV7-9 and TRBJ1-2, is as follows: DTGVSQNPRHKITKRGQNVTFRCDPISEHNRLYWYRQTLGQGPEFLTYFQNEAQLEKSRLLSDRFSAERPKGSFSTLEIQRTEQGDSAMYLCASSPDRTAGYTFGSGTRLTVV.

This clone appeared once. The rearrangement links TRBV7-6 to TRBJ2-7; 13 bases line up with TRBD2. In germline, CDR1 is SGHVS, CDR2 FNYEAQ. The CDR3 is made up of 18 amino acids. Unmatched junction bases numbered 6, after V lost 1 base and J lost 0 bases. In nucleotides, the CDR3 is TGTGCCAGCAGCTTAGTTGGACTAGCGGGGGCAAGCTCCTACGAGCAGTACTTC. It encodes CASSLVGLAGASSYEQYF.

The V call is TRBV5-1, the J call TRBJ1-2, with D unresolved. This CDR3 spans 14 amino acids. Trimming removed 0 bases from V and 6 bases from J, with 12 bases in between. Germline CDR1 is SGHRS and CDR2 is YFSETQ. CDR3 nucleotides: TGCGCCAGCAGCTTGGGTCCCGGGTCGAATGGCTACACCTTC. Residues: CASSLGPGSNGYTF.

The chain links TRBV9 to TRBJ1-1, with D possibly matching TRBD1 (6 bases). The V end was cut by 3 bases, the J end by 6 bases, with 15 bases between. CDR3 size: 14 residues. Per germline, CDR1 SGDLS and CDR2 YYNGEE. In DNA form, the CDR3 reads TGTGCCAGCAGCGCCCGGACAGACCGCGCTGAAGCTTTCTTT. Translating gives CASSARTDRAEAFF.

V and J are TRBV5-6 and TRBJ1-2; maybe TRBD1 (6 bases). CDR3 size: 14 residues. V lost 6 bases to trimming and J lost 0 bases, with 12 bases between them. The germline V gene encodes CDR1 SGHDT and CDR2 YYEEEE. The CDR3 region has the DNA TGTGCCAGCACCCAGGACAGAGCTAACTATGGCTACACCTTC. Translating it yields CASTQDRANYGYTF.

This clone has more than one count but fewer than ten. The chain employs TRBV28 and TRBJ1-1; no clear D. Looked up from germline, CDR1 is MDHEN and CDR2 is SYDVKM. The CDR3 loop spans 11 amino acids. Trimming took 10 bases from V and 8 from J, leaving 14 bases between them. CDR3 region: CATTIPDEAFF. In DNA form, the CDR3 reads TGTGCCACCACTATACCCGACGAAGCTTTCTTT.

V is TRBV6-1 and J is TRBJ2-1; possibly TRBD2 for D (6 bases). CDR3 size: 15 residues. Germline V lookup: CDR1 MNHNS, CDR2 SASEGT. The germline V and J ends were trimmed by 1 base and 4 bases, with 11 bases remaining between them. In DNA form, the CDR3 reads TGTGCCAGCAGTGAAGGAAAGCGGGTTTACAATGAGCAGTTCTTC. It specifies CASSEGKRVYNEQFF.

This clone was observed a handful of times. The chain links TRBV27 to TRBJ1-2, with D hard to call. The CDR3 consists of 15 residues. Looked up from germline, CDR1 is MNHEY and CDR2 is SMNVEV (reference sequence). Trimming removed 5 bases from V and 1 base from J, with 14 bases in between. The CDR3 bases are TGTGCCAGCAGTGTGCGTCCGGGAATTAACTATGGCTACACCTTC. As protein: CASSVRPGINYGYTF.

The CDR3 DNA sequence: TGTGCCACCTCGGAGACGGAATGTGTAGATACGCAGTATTTT. Residues: CATSETECVDTQYF. This chain joins TRBV21-1 and TRBJ2-3; the table's D call of TRBD2 was not tested on the DNA. TRBV21-1 is a pseudogene locus. This CDR3 comprises 14 residues.

This rearrangement joins TRBV6-6 to TRBJ1-2; 7 bases align to TRBD1. The trim removed 6 bases at V and 6 bases at J, leaving 4 bases unmatched. The CDR3 consists of 12 residues. Germline-derived CDR1 and CDR2 are MNHNY and SVGAGI (reference sequence). DNA of the CDR3: TGTGCCAGCAGCCCAACAGGGGATGGCTACACCTTC. Translation: CASSPTGDGYTF.

The rearrangement links TRBV7-3 to TRBJ1-1, with no clear D. Germline-derived CDR1 and CDR2 are SGHTA and FQGTGA. V shed 5 bases and J shed 1 base, with 8 bases lying between them. CDR3 length: 13 amino acids. This chain's CDR3 is CASSAAQNTEAFF. For the CDR3, the DNA is TGTGCCAGCAGCGCCGCGCAGAACACTGAAGCTTTCTTT. The full variable domain, rest sourced from reference TRBV7-3 and TRBJ1-1, is GAGVSQTPSNKVTEKGKYVELRCDPISGHTALYWYRQSLGQGPEFLIYFQGTGAADDSGLPNDRFFAVRPEGSVSTLKIQRTERGDSAVYLCASSAAQNTEAFFGQGTRLTVV.

The chain links TRBV27 to TRBJ1-5, with D possibly matching TRBD1 (6 bases). V lost 5 bases, J lost 0 bases, and 11 bases lay in between. The CDR3 runs 15 residues. The germline gives CDR1 MNHEY, CDR2 SMNVEV (reference sequence). The CDR3 nucleotides read TGTGCCAGCAGTCATACAGGGTATAGCAATCAGCCCCAGCATTTT. Protein sequence: CASSHTGYSNQPQHF.

This rearrangement joins TRBV4-3 to TRBJ1-6; D possibly corresponds to TRBD1 (6 bases). The CDR3 spans 14 residues. V was clipped by 3 bases and J by 7 bases, with 10 bases between them. Germline V gene sequence: CDR1 LGHNA, CDR2 YSLEER. The CDR3 DNA reads TGCGCCAGCAGCCAGGTCAGGGGAAATTCACCCCTCCACTTT. Translated: CASSQVRGNSPLHF.

V gene TRBV6-4 combines with J gene TRBJ1-1, with 10 bases that match TRBD1. Germline values: CDR1 MRHNA, CDR2 SNTAGT. The trim removed 8 bases at V and 4 bases at J, leaving 4 bases unmatched. The CDR3 sequence is 13 residues long. CDR3 sequence: CASGQGVSTEAFF. CDR3 nucleotides: TGTGCCAGCGGACAGGGGGTCAGCACTGAAGCTTTCTTT.

This rearrangement joins TRBV14 to TRBJ2-5; a weak D match, TRBD2 (6 bases). The CDR3 has 16 residues. V dropped 6 bases and J dropped 5 bases, with 22 bases sitting between them. Germline lookup yields CDR1 SGHDN and CDR2 FVKESK. CDR3 bases: TGTGCCAGCAGTCCCGGCGGGGCCTTGGCCGGGGAGACCCAGTACTTC. It specifies CASSPGGALAGETQYF.

This chain connects TRBV5-1 to TRBJ2-1; D is possibly TRBD1 (5 bases). This CDR3 region has 12 residues. V lost 4 bases to trimming and J lost 7 bases, with 9 bases between them. Germline V gene data show CDR1 as SGHRS and CDR2 as YFSETQ. The CDR3 protein is CASSVQENEQFF. DNA for the CDR3: TGCGCCAGCAGCGTACAGGAGAATGAGCAGTTCTTC.

This clone was seen once. CDR3 nucleotide sequence: TGTGCCAGCAGTGTACGGGACAGAGCCTACGAGCAGTACTTC. Residues: CASSVRDRAYEQYF. The V and J genes are TRBV6-1 and TRBJ2-7; 7 bases match TRBD1. The CDR3 has 14 residues. Germline V gene sequence: CDR1 MNHNS, CDR2 SASEGT. The trim removed 4 bases at V and 2 bases at J, leaving 5 bases unmatched.